This record concerns one T cell receptor (beta chain) sequence. Its antigen remains unidentified. The authors amplified TCR beta CDR3 regions from RNA transcripts. HTBI-primed first-round RT-PCR preceded second-round multiplex PCR. TCRdb reanalysed the multiplex PCR reads using MiXCR and keeps one entry per CDR3 protein. The sample shows 360,000 or so distinct CDR3 sequences, around 17% of them seen only once. This entry comes from a study of Graves' ophthalmopathy and Graves' hyperthyroidism. Study-level information: The collection of peripheral blood took place at initial diagnosis, before any treatment.

In this cohort, patients with other autoimmune diseases, uncontrolled infections, pregnancy or lactation were excluded. Reliance was placed on clinical symptoms, serum thyroxine, TRAb, thyroid ultrasound and orbital computed tomography for diagnosis. Regarding the study as a whole: Clonotypes were expanded in thyroid at above 0.001 frequency, and most also appeared in blood.

Germline-derived CDR1 and CDR2 are MGHRA and YSYEKL. This CDR3 region has 17 residues. With 3 bases clipped from V and 4 bases from J, the junction kept 11 bases outside the gene matches. The chain couples TRBV4-1 to TRBJ1-5, with 8 bases identical to TRBD1. What was sequenced was peripheral blood. The TCR was taken from a woman aged 18-29 years with Graves' ophthalmopathy. CDR3 DNA: TGCGCCAGCAGCCAGTCAGGGGGCGTCTTCGTGAATCAGCCCCAGCATTTT. Translating gives CASSQSGGVFVNQPQHF.